This T cell receptor beta chain is from a study of human versus mouse CDR3 diversity and MHC coevolution. After removal of 4 bases from V and 6 bases from J, the junction contained 18 bases not matched to a gene. The CDR3 loop spans 19 amino acids. Per germline, CDR1 SGHNT and CDR2 YYREEE (reference sequence). Clones were sequenced by immunoSEQ multiplex PCR, and TCRdb holds only the in-frame ones, with some missing. Seen here are roughly 86,000 clones, around 93% observed once, and the top ten hold 1.1% to 1.5%. This receptor was identified in a person aged 25 to 69 in good health. This chain uses TRBV5-4 with TRBJ2-3, with 12 bases fitting TRBD2. The material sequenced was naive CD4+ T cells from blood. Subset described: CD45RO-negative CD62L-positive naive CD4 T cells. DNA of the CDR3: TGTGCCAGCAGCCTTTCTAGCGGGAGGGGATCGGGGTTTCTCGATACGCAGTATTTT. Translated: CASSLSSGRGSGFLDTQYF. The full variable domain, in which reference TRBV5-4 and TRBJ2-3 provide the parts outside the CDR3, is ETGVTQSPTHLIKTRGQQVTLRCSSQSGHNTVSWYQQALGQGPQFIFQYYREEENGRGNFPPRFSGLQFPNYSSELNVNALELDDSALYLCASSLSSGRGSGFLDTQYFGPGTRLTVL.